This T cell receptor (beta chain) stems from a study of T-cell reconstitution after alpha-beta-depleted transplantation in children. J gave up 6 bases and V 3 bases, and 3 bases lay outside the gene matches. The CDR3 is 14 amino acids. The V gene's germline CDR1 is ENHRY and CDR2 SYGVKD. Unique molecular identifiers were incorporated during preparation of the TCRbeta library. TCRdb analysed the PCR reads with MiXCR anew, one entry per CDR3 protein. The sample includes a few hundred thousand distinct CDR3 sequences, approximately 10% of them seen just once. This TCR was sampled from a human donor who donated a stem cell graft to a child with acute lymphoblastic leukemia. The sample in question was PBMCs from the stem cell graft donor, obtained from the stem cell graft. The rearrangement uses TRBV10-3 and TRBJ2-7; 12 nucleotides line up with TRBD1. The CDR3 nucleotides are TGTGCCATCAGTGAAGGGACAGGGGGCCTCGAGCAGTACTTC. It specifies CAISEGTGGLEQYF.